The present T cell receptor beta chain was sequenced within a study of a mutant IDH1 vaccine in newly diagnosed glioma. About the study: Vaccine dosing followed radiotherapy by 4-6 weeks, or accompanied temozolomide cycles.

Profiled with immunoSEQ multiplex PCR; TCRdb holds only in-frame clones, not every one. The data show about 25,000 clones, with about three quarters seen just once and roughly a tenth held by the top ten. CDR1 is SGHVS, CDR2 FQNEAQ, per germline. The CDR3 extends over 15 amino acids. Time point given: week 5, during vaccination. Vaccination used 300 ug of mutant IDH1 20-mer peptide per dose, with topical imiquimod. This clone was recorded once. The antigen is undetermined. One end of the junction does not line up with germline, which may come from a read error. Study conclusions and caveats: Patients mounted vaccine-induced immune responses in approximately 93% of cases. The authors found pseudoprogression apparently unrelated to changes in top peripheral T cell clonotypes.

This chain links TRBV7-8 with TRBJ1-1; TRBD1 might be the D (5 bases). This specimen was PBMCs, taken from a glioma patient whose treatment included an IDH1 peptide vaccine. This clonotype originated in a man aged 35-49 years with glioma. The CDR3 region is CASSLASGGNAEAFF. The CDR3 DNA sequence: TGTGCCAGCAGCTTAGCGAGCGGGGGGAACGCTGAAGCTTTCTTT.